The 30 T cell receptor beta chains below were found in one sample sequenced in a study of PD-L1 blockade in urothelial cancer. Sequencing was performed with immunoSEQ multiplex PCR; in TCRdb, only in-frame clones are kept and a portion is missing. The profile covers about 30,000 clones, with more than 70% appearing a single time and less than 4% taken by the ten largest. The source was PBMCs, collected around atezolizumab (anti-PD-L1) treatment. Every receptor here comes from a man in his fifties or sixties with urothelial cancer.

This clone was observed a single time. This rearrangement joins TRBV6-6 to TRBJ1-2, with 7 bases that match TRBD1. Trimming at V came to 8 bases and at J to 14 bases, leaving 2 bases not matched to a gene. The CDR3 has 8 amino acids. CDR1 MNHNY and CDR2 SVGAGI come from the germline V gene (reference sequence). The chain's CDR3 is CASGTVTF. The CDR3 DNA sequence: TGTGCCAGCGGGACAGTTACCTTC.

The rearrangement uses TRBV10-2 and TRBJ1-5, with D possibly being TRBD1 (6 bases). CDR3 length equals 14 residues. Germline V gives CDR1 WSHSY, CDR2 SAAADI. Trimming removed 7 bases from V and 2 bases from J, with 12 bases in between. CDR3 residues: CASKREGGNQPQHF. The CDR3 region has the DNA TGCGCCAGCAAGAGAGAGGGGGGCAATCAGCCCCAGCATTTT.

The chain employs TRBV11-2 and TRBJ1-1; 10 bases are shared with TRBD1. The junction had 14 bases not matched to a gene; V was cut back by 2 bases and J by 11 bases. The CDR3 is made up of 16 amino acids. The germline V gene encodes CDR1 SGHAT and CDR2 FQNNGV. CDR3 region: CASSLLSGGTGEMAFF. CDR3 nucleotide sequence: TGTGCCAGCAGCTTATTAAGTGGGGGGACAGGGGAGATGGCTTTCTTT.

V usage is TRBV7-3 and J usage is TRBJ2-3; no clear D. The CDR3 is 13 amino acids. Germline V gene sequence: CDR1 SGHTA, CDR2 FQGTGA. The germline V and J ends were trimmed by 1 base and 5 bases, with 7 bases remaining between them. The CDR3 reads CASSLILRDTQYF. For the CDR3, the DNA is TGTGCCAGCAGCTTAATTCTCAGAGATACGCAGTATTTT.

The chain carries TRBV11-2 and TRBJ1-1; weak D call: TRBD1 (6 bases). V shed 0 bases and J shed 5 bases, with 13 bases lying between them. Germline CDR1 reads SGHAT; CDR2 reads FQNNGV. The CDR3 contains 15 residues. This CDR3 reads CASSLDLTGYTEAFF. As DNA, the CDR3 is TGTGCCAGCAGCTTAGATCTCACAGGGTATACTGAAGCTTTCTTT.

V gene TRBV5-6 combines with J gene TRBJ2-5, with 15 bases matching TRBD2. Matching the DNA end better, TRBJ2-7 makes the J call doubtful. The germline gives CDR1 SGHDT, CDR2 YYEEEE. This CDR3 region has 17 residues. CDR3 in amino acids: CASSPGLAGGRPYEQYF. The CDR3 nucleotides are TGTGCCAGCAGCCCGGGACTAGCGGGAGGTCGTCCCTACGAGCAGTACTTC.

The chain carries TRBV7-9 and TRBJ2-1; TRBD1 matches at 9 bases. Per germline, CDR1 SEHNR and CDR2 FQNEAQ (reference sequence). The V segment lost 0 bases and the J segment 7 bases; nucleotides outside the gene matches: 7. CDR3 length equals 16 residues. CDR3 amino acids: CASSLALKDRGNEQFF. The CDR3 DNA is TGTGCCAGCAGCTTAGCTTTGAAGGACAGGGGTAATGAGCAGTTCTTC.

The chain carries TRBV11-2 and TRBJ2-1; 8 bases fit TRBD1. This CDR3 has 14 amino acids. CDR1 is SGHAT, CDR2 FQNNGV, per germline. The trim removed 2 bases at V and 5 bases at J, leaving 2 bases unmatched. For the CDR3, the DNA is TGTGCCAGCAGCTTAACAGGGGGTAACAATGAGCAGTTCTTC. Protein: CASSLTGGNNEQFF. The full variable domain, completed using reference TRBV11-2 and TRBJ2-1, is EAGVAQSPRYKIIEKRQSVAFWCNPISGHATLYWYQQILGQGPKLLIQFQNNGVVDDSQLPKDRFSAERLKGVDSTLKIQPAKLEDSAVYLCASSLTGGNNEQFFGPGTRLTVL.

The chain links TRBV20-1 to TRBJ1-2; D remains ambiguous. CDR3 length equals 11 residues. Looked up from germline, CDR1 is DFQATT and CDR2 is SNEGSKA (reference sequence). V lost 8 bases and J lost 7, with 14 bases in between. CDR3 protein: CSPGPEGGYTF. Here the CDR3 DNA reads TGCAGTCCCGGACCCGAGGGTGGCTACACCTTC.

The rearrangement joins TRBV9 to TRBJ1-6; D is possibly TRBD1 (6 bases). The CDR3 sequence is 14 residues long. Germline CDR1 and CDR2: SGDLS and YYNGEE. Deletions cut 4 bases from V and 9 bases from J, with 14 bases between. The CDR3: CASSNQQGSSPLHF. CDR3 DNA sequence: TGTGCCAGCAGCAACCAACAGGGTAGTTCACCCCTCCACTTT.

This clone came up a few times. This chain links TRBV10-2 with TRBJ1-4; D possibly corresponds to TRBD1 (6 bases). The CDR3 sequence is 13 residues long. Germline CDR1 and CDR2: WSHSY and SAAADI. The ends were cut back, 6 bases at V and 2 bases at J, with 7 bases in the middle. CDR3 protein: CASRRGTNEKLFF. CDR3 DNA: TGCGCCAGCAGAAGGGGGACTAATGAAAAACTGTTTTTT.

The genes are TRBV5-5 and TRBJ1-2; D gene unclear. Germline values: CDR1 SGHKS, CDR2 YYEKEE (reference sequence). The CDR3 is 16 amino acids. V dropped 1 base and J dropped 3 bases, with 16 bases sitting between them. CDR3 DNA sequence: TGTGCCAGCAGCTTGTCCGGGTTCTCTCGGGACTATGGCTACACCTTC. Translation: CASSLSGFSRDYGYTF.

Only one count was recorded for this clone. This sequence joins TRBV9 and TRBJ2-7, with 7 bases aligning to TRBD2. After removal of 4 bases from V and 2 bases from J, the junction contained 12 bases not matched to a gene. Germline CDR1 is SGDLS and CDR2 is YYNGEE. The CDR3 extends over 16 amino acids. DNA of the CDR3: TGTGCCAGCAGCCCGGGGGGTAGCGGGCTTCCCTACGAGCAGTACTTC. It yields the protein CASSPGGSGLPYEQYF.

V usage is TRBV19 and J usage is TRBJ2-2; TRBD1 matches at 9 bases. J gave up 4 bases and V 7 bases, and 7 bases lay outside the gene matches. This CDR3 contains 15 residues. Germline V lookup: CDR1 LNHDA, CDR2 SQIVND (reference sequence). Written as DNA, the CDR3 is TGTGCCAGTACAAGACGGGACAGGGTCACCGGGGAGCTGTTTTTT. Protein: CASTRRDRVTGELFF.

This chain connects TRBV5-1 to TRBJ2-6; 8 positions agree with TRBD1. Germline trimming cut 3 bases from V and 2 bases from J; bases unmatched to any gene: 10. The CDR3 extends over 18 amino acids. CDR1 is SGHRS and CDR2 is YFSETQ in the germline V gene. In DNA form, the CDR3 reads TGCGCCAGCAGCTGGACAGGGCCGGGTTCTGCTGGGGCCAACGTCCTGACTTTC. Residues: CASSWTGPGSAGANVLTF.

The rearrangement uses TRBV12-1 and TRBJ2-7; the table assigns TRBD2, which was not confirmed against the DNA. TRBV12-1 represents a pseudogene. This CDR3 spans 21 amino acids. For the CDR3, the DNA is TGTGCCAGCAGCCCAGAGGGGAAGGGTCTAGCGGGAAGGGTCTACTACTACGAGCAGTACTTC. Its translation is CASSPEGKGLAGRVYYYEQYF.

This CDR3 is CATSRVSGISGANVLTF. In DNA, the CDR3 is TGTGCCACCAGCAGAGTGTCGGGTATCTCTGGGGCCAACGTCCTGACTTTC. The chain recombines TRBV15 with TRBJ2-6, with D unresolved. The CDR3 covers 17 residues. Per germline, CDR1 LNHNV and CDR2 YYDKDF (reference sequence). The ends were cut back, 1 base at V and 0 bases at J, with 10 bases in the middle.

This clone appeared a few times. The chain has TRBV7-8 and TRBJ2-3, with 7 bases that match TRBD2. The CDR3 has 12 amino acids. J gave up 5 bases and V 5 bases, and 1 base lay outside the gene matches. Germline V gives CDR1 SGHVS, CDR2 FQNEAQ. The CDR3, as DNA: TGTGCCAGCAGCGGCGGGGGAGATACGCAGTATTTT. Encoded protein: CASSGGGDTQYF.

This clone was seen only once. The CDR3 region has the DNA TGTGCCAGTAGTATTGCGACAGGGCTCTATGGCTACACCTTC. The encoded protein is CASSIATGLYGYTF. The rearrangement joins TRBV19 to TRBJ1-2; 7 bases are shared with TRBD1. V gave up 3 bases and J gave up 4 bases; unmatched junction bases: 5. The length of the CDR3 is 14 residues. The V gene's germline CDR1 is LNHDA and CDR2 SQIVND (reference sequence).

This sequence joins TRBV19 and TRBJ2-3, with a possible D match to TRBD2 (6 bases). V dropped 3 bases and J dropped 2 bases, with 15 bases sitting between them. The CDR3 sequence is 16 residues long. Germline V gene sequence: CDR1 LNHDA, CDR2 SQIVND (reference sequence). The CDR3 DNA follows: TGTGCCAGTAGTATCTCGGTGGGGGGAATCACAGATACGCAGTATTTT. It is translated as CASSISVGGITDTQYF.

The chain combines TRBV7-2 with TRBJ2-3, with a possible D match to TRBD1 (6 bases). Germline CDR1 SGHTA, CDR2 FQGNSA. V was pared by 1 base and J by 3 bases, with 11 bases between. The CDR3 has 15 residues. The CDR3 nucleotides read TGTGCCAGCAGCTTAGATGAGGGGGAGACAGATACGCAGTATTTT. This encodes CASSLDEGETDTQYF.

The CDR3 loop reads CASSQGRLAGDTYEQYF. The CDR3, as DNA: TGTGCCAGCAGCCAAGGTCGACTAGCGGGGGACACCTACGAGCAGTACTTC. V usage is TRBV4-2 and J usage is TRBJ2-7, with 12 bases fitting TRBD2. With V trimmed by 1 base and J by 2 bases, 6 bases remained unmatched. The CDR3 is 17 amino acids. Germline CDR1 reads LGHNA; CDR2 reads YNFKEQ.

There are a few counts of this clone. The J gene is TRBJ1-3, the V gene TRBV25-1, with 8 nucleotides matching TRBD1. Unmatched junction bases numbered 1, after V lost 0 bases and J lost 0 bases. The CDR3 sequence is 16 residues long. Germline V gene data show CDR1 as MGHDK and CDR2 as SYGVNS. The CDR3 region is CASSEYGTGSGNTIYF. The DNA for the CDR3 is TGTGCCAGCAGTGAATATGGGACAGGCTCTGGAAACACCATATATTTT.

The V and J genes are TRBV9 and TRBJ2-1, with 8 bases matching TRBD2. The germline gives CDR1 SGDLS, CDR2 YYNGEE. Trimming removed 5 bases from V and 2 bases from J; junction bases left unmatched: 15. The CDR3 totals 18 residues. CDR3 DNA: TGTGCCAGCAGTCCTCGGGGACCGGGACTAGGGGCCTACAATGAGCAGTTCTTC. It yields the protein CASSPRGPGLGAYNEQFF.

The chain links TRBV27 to TRBJ1-1; 8 bases align to TRBD1. V trimming: 5 bases; J trimming: 2 bases; junction bases outside the gene matches: 7. Germline V lookup: CDR1 MNHEY, CDR2 SMNVEV (reference sequence). CDR3 length: 15 amino acids. CDR3 sequence (DNA): TGTGCCAGCAGTCCACAGACAGGGGCTAACACTGAAGCTTTCTTT. Translation gives CASSPQTGANTEAFF.

This clone was counted only a few times. This chain joins TRBV18 and TRBJ2-5; D unresolved. Trimming took 2 bases from V and 5 from J, leaving 9 bases between them. The CDR3 contains 13 residues. Per germline, CDR1 KGHSH and CDR2 LQKENI. CDR3 amino acids: CASSPYARETQYF. The CDR3 region has the DNA TGTGCCAGCTCACCATACGCGCGGGAGACCCAGTACTTC.

This clone was observed a single time. In DNA form, the CDR3 reads TGTGCCACCAGCGGACTCGTGACAGGGAGGGGGGAGCTGTTTTTT. Translating it yields CATSGLVTGRGELFF. The V gene is TRBV15, the J gene TRBJ2-2; possibly TRBD1 for D (7 bases). Germline V gives CDR1 LNHNV, CDR2 YYDKDF (reference sequence). Trimming removed 5 bases from V and 8 bases from J, with 18 bases in between. The CDR3 extends over 15 amino acids. Combining the CDR3 with reference TRBV15 and TRBJ2-2 gives the whole variable domain DAMVIQNPRYQVTQFGKPVTLSCSQTLNHNVMYWYQQKSSQAPKLLFHYYDKDFNNEADTPDNFQSRRPNTSFCFLDIRSPGLGDTAMYLCATSGLVTGRGELFFGEGSRLTVL.

CDR3 DNA: TGTGCCAGCAGTTACTCGGAGGGGCCGACCGGGGAGCTGTTTTTT. Encoded protein: CASSYSEGPTGELFF. V is TRBV6-5 and J is TRBJ2-2; possible D gene TRBD2, 6 bases. Trimming cost V 0 bases and J 5 bases, with 10 bases left between them. In germline, CDR1 is MNHEY, CDR2 SVGAGI. This CDR3 has 15 amino acids.

The rearrangement uses TRBV5-6 and TRBJ1-2, with 8 bases matching TRBD1. V dropped 5 bases and J dropped 4; count of bases not matched to a gene: 7. Germline CDR1 is SGHDT and CDR2 is YYEEEE. The CDR3 runs 14 residues. The CDR3 loop reads CASSPIGTGYGYTF. As DNA, the CDR3 is TGTGCCAGCAGTCCGATCGGGACAGGCTATGGCTACACCTTC.

The V and J genes are TRBV6-4 and TRBJ1-1, with TRBD1 matching over 8 bases. J gave up 7 bases and V 6 bases, and 4 bases lay outside the gene matches. Germline V lookup: CDR1 MRHNA, CDR2 SNTAGT. This CDR3 has 12 amino acids. This CDR3 reads CASSSGQGEAFF. CDR3 sequence (DNA): TGTGCCAGCAGCTCAGGACAGGGTGAAGCTTTCTTT.